Below, 13 T cell receptor beta chains from the same sample are listed, as sequenced in a study of blood T cell repertoires in COVID-19. Generated by immunoSEQ multiplex PCR, the TCRdb table keeps only in-frame clones and is missing some. This table holds around 150,000 clones, 88% found once. The sample was peripheral blood. All receptors derive from a human donor with COVID-19, enrolled during active disease. The donor label of this sample is uncertain.

The chain has TRBV7-9 and TRBJ2-5; D possibly corresponds to TRBD1 (7 bases). V was shortened by 5 bases and J by 5 bases, with 15 bases between the two germline ends. Germline V gene lookup returns CDR1 SEHNR and CDR2 FQNEAQ (reference sequence). The CDR3 totals 14 residues. The CDR3 is CASSPAGGLETQYF. The CDR3 DNA reads as TGTGCCAGCAGCCCAGCAGGGGGGCTTGAGACCCAGTACTTC.

This chain links TRBV29-1 with TRBJ1-2, with 9 bases that match TRBD1. The trim removed 6 bases at V and 8 bases at J, leaving 7 bases unmatched. Germline-derived CDR1 and CDR2 are SQVTM and ANQGSEA. The CDR3 has 12 amino acids. CDR3 region: CSVQQGARGYTF. The CDR3 coding sequence is TGCAGCGTCCAACAGGGGGCTCGGGGCTACACCTTC.

This chain uses TRBV23-1 with TRBJ1-5, with no clear D. TRBV23-1 is sorted into the ORF group, with uncertain function. There are 19 residues in the CDR3. Trimming stripped 3 bases from V and 2 bases from J, with 23 bases between. The CDR3 DNA reads as TGCGCCAGCAGTCAGTCCCGTTCGTTGGTTGAGAACGGCAATCAGCCCCAGCATTTT. Its protein product is CASSQSRSLVENGNQPQHF.

J is TRBJ2-1 and V is TRBV11-3; 9 bases fit TRBD2. Germline loops: CDR1 SGHNT, CDR2 YENEEA. The CDR3 has 16 amino acids. V trimming: 1 base; J trimming: 7 bases; junction bases outside the gene matches: 8. CDR3 loop: CASSLGKRGEVNEQFF. CDR3 nucleotides: TGTGCCAGCAGCTTAGGGAAGCGGGGGGAGGTTAATGAGCAGTTCTTC. Using reference TRBV11-3 and TRBJ2-1 for the parts outside the CDR3, the full variable domain is EAGVVQSPRYKIIEKKQPVAFWCNPISGHNTLYWYLQNLGQGPELLIRYENEEAVDDSQLPKDRFSAERLKGVDSTLKIQPAELGDSAVYLCASSLGKRGEVNEQFFGPGTRLTVL.

CDR3 nucleotide sequence: TGTGCCCGCCGCGGGGGGGGTGGGGGCAATCAGCCCCAGCATTTT. The encoded protein is CARRGGGGGNQPQHF. The V gene is TRBV5-4, the J gene TRBJ1-5; tentative D call: TRBD1 (5 bases). This CDR3 region has 15 residues. V was clipped by 10 bases and J by 2 bases, with 19 bases between them. The germline gives CDR1 SGHNT, CDR2 YYREEE (reference sequence).

The genes are TRBV4-2 and TRBJ2-7; D remains unclear. The germline CDR1 and CDR2 sequences are LGHNA and YNFKEQ. V was clipped by 4 bases and J by 3 bases, with 19 bases between them. The CDR3 is made up of 16 amino acids. CDR3 sequence (DNA): TGTGCCAGCAGCCCTGTGGGCGCCCCAGAAGGCTACGAGCAGTACTTC. Translation: CASSPVGAPEGYEQYF.

Only one count was recorded for this clone. The chain employs TRBV27 and TRBJ2-1; the D gene is possibly TRBD2 (7 bases). The germline V gene encodes CDR1 MNHEY and CDR2 SMNVEV (reference sequence). V lost 11 bases to trimming and J lost 0 bases, with 17 bases between them. The CDR3 sequence is 15 residues long. The CDR3, as DNA: TGTGCCTGGGCTGCGGGGGCCAGCTCCTACAATGAGCAGTTCTTC. Protein sequence: CAWAAGASSYNEQFF.

In nucleotides, the CDR3 is TGTGCCAGCAGCCCTAGACAGGGGGCTGAAGCTTTCTTT. This encodes CASSPRQGAEAFF. The rearrangement joins TRBV7-2 to TRBJ1-1, with TRBD1 identical over 9 bases. The V gene end was trimmed by 5 bases and the J gene end by 6 bases; junction bases not matched to a gene: 4. The V gene's germline CDR1 is SGHTA and CDR2 FQGNSA. The CDR3 is made up of 13 amino acids.

Concerning this clone itself: Compared with germline, one end of the junction differs, possibly owing to a read error. This chain uses TRBV11-3 with TRBJ1-2, with 8 bases that match TRBD1. The length of the CDR3 is 12 residues. Germline values: CDR1 SGHNT, CDR2 YENEEA. This chain's CDR3 is CASSYRTGIAFF. In nucleotides, the CDR3 is TGTGCCAGCAGCTACCGGACAGGGATCGCTTTCTTC.

This chain uses TRBV4-1 with TRBJ1-1, with D perhaps matching TRBD1 (6 bases). Germline V gene lookup returns CDR1 MGHRA and CDR2 YSYEKL. There are 15 residues in the CDR3. V dropped 0 bases and J dropped 10 bases, with 18 bases sitting between them. CDR3 sequence reads: CASSQDRWGPLGAFF. The DNA for the CDR3 is TGCGCCAGCAGCCAAGATCGTTGGGGGCCCCTTGGAGCTTTCTTT.

This clone was seen a single time. The chain employs TRBV5-4 and TRBJ1-3, with D possibly matching TRBD1 (5 bases). Germline CDR1 and CDR2: SGHNT and YYREEE (reference sequence). The CDR3 consists of 16 residues. Trimming cost V 1 base and J 1 base, with 12 bases left between them. CDR3 region: CASSLQAAGSGNTIYF. CDR3 sequence (DNA): TGTGCCAGCAGCTTGCAGGCGGCAGGGTCTGGAAACACCATATATTTT.

The V gene is TRBV9, the J gene TRBJ1-4, with no clear D. Germline V gives CDR1 SGDLS, CDR2 YYNGEE. The CDR3 has 15 amino acids. V was pared by 4 bases and J by 7 bases, with 17 bases between. Here the CDR3 DNA reads TGTGCCAGCAGCAGTAGTACTTTACAGAGTGAAAAACTGTTTTTT. Encoded protein: CASSSSTLQSEKLFF.

The V call is TRBV14, the J call TRBJ2-1; D is ambiguous. The CDR3 has 13 amino acids. Trimming took 3 bases from V and 5 from J, leaving 8 bases between them. Germline CDR1 and CDR2: SGHDN and FVKESK. CDR3 sequence reads: CASSHAIDNEQFF. CDR3 in DNA: TGTGCCAGCAGCCACGCGATTGACAATGAGCAGTTCTTC.